This T cell receptor beta chain is drawn from a study of T cell changes during pregnancy in multiple sclerosis. In this sample, this clone turned up a few times. Produced via immunoSEQ multiplex PCR; TCRdb's table is partial and in-frame only. Among 80,000 to 95,000 clones listed, roughly 95% were seen once. V lost 5 bases and J 2 bases, leaving 6 bases between the germline ends. Per germline, CDR1 GTSNPN and CDR2 SVGIG (reference sequence). This CDR3 contains 11 residues. This receptor was taken from a female donor with multiple sclerosis, enrolled in a pregnancy study. V gene TRBV30 combines with J gene TRBJ1-2, with D possibly TRBD1 on 6 matching bases. The specimen comprised peripheral blood, sampled in the second trimester of pregnancy. The CDR3 coding sequence is TGTGCCTGGGGACAGAACTATGGCTACACCTTC. This sequence encodes CAWGQNYGYTF.